The clone carrying this T cell receptor beta chain has just a few counts. The target antigen is unknown. This record belongs to a study of shared clonotypes between healthy human individuals. Tens of thousands of T cell genomes, or approximately 300 ng DNA, went into replicate PCRs of unsorted PBMC. Unsorted PBMC DNA underwent sequencing on ten immunoSEQ deep assay plates. Sequencing was performed with immunoSEQ multiplex PCR; in TCRdb, only in-frame clones are kept and a portion is missing. Of about 480,000 clones in the sample, around 79% were seen once. Healthy and HIV-negative, the adult donors had no recent acute infections or vaccinations. Study findings and constraints: Clonotype sharing among the donors was expected to vary with sequencing depth.

The CDR3 is 13 residues long. Per the germline V gene, CDR1 is MDHEN and CDR2 is SYDVKM. V lost 4 bases, J lost 11 bases, and 18 bases lay in between. The rearrangement links TRBV28 to TRBJ2-7; a weak D match, TRBD1 (6 bases). Input material: PBMCs. The sequence was collected from a woman aged 40 to 55 in good health. Some clones in this sample may be carry-over from other donors' samples. CDR3 sequence reads: CASSYNRVREKYF. Here the CDR3 DNA reads TGTGCCAGCAGTTATAACAGGGTTCGTGAGAAGTACTTC.